Each of the 26 T cell receptor beta chains below was sequenced from the same sample in a study of blood T cells in healthy people across ages. Using a J-beta primer mix together with a sample-barcoded 5' primer, a second PCR was run for 7 to 11 cycles. TCRdb analysed the 5' RACE reads with MiXCR anew, one entry per CDR3 protein. The table lists about 1.6 million distinct CDR3 sequences, roughly 30% of them singletons, with approximately 11% in the top ten. Sample: blood. These receptors were obtained from a woman in her 30s in good health.

This chain joins TRBV28 and TRBJ2-1; 11 bases map to TRBD1. With V trimmed by 6 bases and J by 4 bases, 5 bases remained unmatched. This CDR3 spans 15 amino acids. In germline, CDR1 is MDHEN, CDR2 SYDVKM. In DNA form, the CDR3 reads TGTGCCAGCAGGCTGGGACAGGGGGTATACAATGAGCAGTTCTTC. Translating gives CASRLGQGVYNEQFF.

The chain joins TRBV5-1 to TRBJ2-3; D assignment may be TRBD1 or TRBD2 (5 bases each). The CDR3 consists of 16 residues. V shed 0 bases and J shed 2 bases, with 13 bases lying between them. Germline-derived CDR1 and CDR2 are SGHRS and YFSETQ. The CDR3 protein is CASSLGGATATDTQYF. The CDR3 DNA sequence: TGCGCCAGCAGCTTGGGAGGGGCAACGGCCACAGATACGCAGTATTTT. Looking up the rest from reference TRBV5-1 and TRBJ2-3 gives the full variable domain: KAGVTQTPRYLIKTRGQQVTLSCSPISGHRSVSWYQQTPGQGLQFLFEYFSETQRNKGNFPGRFSGRQFSNSRSEMNVSTLELGDSALYLCASSLGGATATDTQYFGPGTRLTVL.

This clonotype has just a few counts. The chain has TRBV7-2 and TRBJ2-7; 9 positions agree with TRBD1. The CDR3 covers 17 residues. The germline V gene encodes CDR1 SGHTA and CDR2 FQGNSA. The V and J ends lost 1 base and 3 bases, in that order; junction bases with no gene match: 10. In nucleotides, the CDR3 is TGTGCCAGCAGCTTAGGGAGTCCAGGACAGGGGTACTACGAGCAGTACTTC. It translates to CASSLGSPGQGYYEQYF.

V usage is TRBV4-2 and J usage is TRBJ1-2; D is perhaps TRBD1 (5 bases). Trimming shortened V by 3 bases and J by 4 bases, and 27 bases separated the two germline ends. Germline CDR1 and CDR2: LGHNA and YNFKEQ. This CDR3 spans 19 amino acids. In DNA, the CDR3 is TGTGCCAGCAGCCACCTCCCCGGGACGGAGGCTGGGAGCACCTATGGCTACACCTTC. It translates to CASSHLPGTEAGSTYGYTF.

The rearrangement joins TRBV3-1 to TRBJ2-5; D is possibly TRBD2 (5 bases). This CDR3 is 15 amino acids long. Germline V gives CDR1 LGHDT, CDR2 YNNKEL (reference sequence). Trimming removed 4 bases at V and 5 bases at J, with 17 bases between. In nucleotides, the CDR3 is TGTGCCAGCAGCCCAGCCGGTAAGGAGGTGGAGACCCAGTACTTC. Encoded protein: CASSPAGKEVETQYF.

This clonotype has a count of ten or more. This rearrangement joins TRBV10-3 to TRBJ2-3; 9 bases align to TRBD2. CDR3 size: 15 residues. CDR1 and CDR2 (germline): ENHRY, SYGVKD. V gave up 4 bases and J gave up 6 bases; unmatched junction bases: 8. For the CDR3, the DNA is TGTGCCATCAGTGGTAGCGGGGGCACCGCGGATACGCAGTATTTT. Translating gives CAISGSGGTADTQYF.

The J gene is TRBJ1-2, the V gene TRBV4-2; tentative D call: TRBD1 (6 bases). The CDR3 loop spans 13 amino acids. Germline V lookup: CDR1 LGHNA, CDR2 YNFKEQ. V was cut by 5 bases and J by 8 bases, with 15 bases left in between. The CDR3 DNA follows: TGTGCCAGCAGCATAACAGGGTTTCAAGGCTACACCTTC. Protein sequence: CASSITGFQGYTF.

A few counts support this clonotype. The rearrangement uses TRBV25-1 and TRBJ2-1, with a possible D match to TRBD2 (7 bases). The CDR3 loop spans 14 amino acids. Trimming removed 1 base at V and 9 bases at J, with 13 bases between. Germline V gene sequence: CDR1 MGHDK, CDR2 SYGVNS. The DNA of the CDR3 is TGTGCCAGCAGTGAATTTAGGGGGGGCCTTGAGCAGTTCTTC. Translating gives CASSEFRGGLEQFF. The full variable domain, rest sourced from reference TRBV25-1 and TRBJ2-1, is EADIYQTPRYLVIGTGKKITLECSQTMGHDKMYWYQQDPGMELHLIHYSYGVNSTEKGDLSSESTVSRIRTEHFPLTLESARPSHTSQYLCASSEFRGGLEQFFGPGTRLTVL.

A few counts support this clonotype. This rearrangement joins TRBV9 to TRBJ2-3; 7 nucleotides agree with TRBD1. Germline CDR1 SGDLS, CDR2 YYNGEE. Trimming removed 6 bases from V and 3 bases from J; junction bases left unmatched: 7. The CDR3 length is 14 residues. The CDR3 is CASTRQGSTDTQYF. CDR3 in DNA: TGTGCCAGCACCAGACAGGGATCAACAGATACGCAGTATTTT.

This clonotype was counted many times. V gene TRBV20-1 combines with J gene TRBJ2-1; 10 bases match TRBD2. The CDR3 totals 15 residues. CDR1 and CDR2 from the germline V gene are DFQATT and SNEGSKA (reference sequence). V dropped 6 bases and J dropped 7; count of bases not matched to a gene: 12. CDR3: CSAPRTSGVGNEQFF. The CDR3 coding sequence is TGCAGTGCACCTCGAACTAGCGGGGTCGGTAATGAGCAGTTCTTC.

The chain combines TRBV20-1 with TRBJ1-4, with a possible D match to TRBD1 (5 bases). Trimming pared 3 bases from V and 11 bases from J, leaving 28 bases between. CDR3 length: 17 residues. CDR1 and CDR2 (germline): DFQATT, SNEGSKA (reference sequence). DNA for the CDR3: TGCAGTGCTAGGGTCGGAGGGAGGGGCTCAGGCAATGGTAAACTGTTTTTT. Encoded protein: CSARVGGRGSGNGKLFF.

To note about this clonotype: An end of the junction differs from the germline gene, which may be a read error. The gene calls are TRBV9 and TRBJ2-3, with TRBD2 matching over 9 bases. The CDR3 totals 18 residues. Germline CDR1 SGDLS, CDR2 YYNGEE. The CDR3 here is CASSPRSGLAYRTDTQYF. The CDR3 DNA sequence: TGTGCCAGCAGCCCCCGTTCGGGACTAGCCTACCGCACCGATACGCAGTATTTT.

This clonotype was picked up many times. The V gene is TRBV4-1, the J gene TRBJ2-5, with D possibly matching TRBD2 (6 bases). Trimming left V 5 bases short and J 5 bases short, with 15 bases between. Germline V CDR1 and CDR2: MGHRA, YSYEKL. CDR3 size: 14 residues. CDR3 DNA sequence: TGCGCCAGCAGCGGCAGGACCGGGGGTGAGACCCAGTACTTC. It specifies CASSGRTGGETQYF.

The chain recombines TRBV7-3 with TRBJ2-6; D is undetermined. The CDR3 covers 20 residues. V was cut by 1 base and J by 0 bases, with 19 bases left in between. Germline V gene lookup returns CDR1 SGHTA and CDR2 FQGTGA. The CDR3 sequence: CASSLRLPLLLSSGANVLTF. Written as DNA, the CDR3 is TGTGCCAGCAGCTTAAGGCTCCCCCTCTTGCTGAGCTCTGGGGCCAACGTCCTGACTTTC.

The rearrangement links TRBV7-9 to TRBJ2-6, with D hard to call. The CDR3 is 17 residues long. Germline CDR1 reads SEHNR; CDR2 reads FQNEAQ (reference sequence). The V gene lost 5 bases and the J gene lost 0 bases, with 14 bases spanning the gap. The CDR3 DNA reads TGTGCCAGCAGCCCAAATATATTAGACTCTGGGGCCAACGTCCTGACTTTC. It encodes CASSPNILDSGANVLTF.

The gene calls are TRBV7-9 and TRBJ2-1; the D call may be TRBD1 or TRBD2 (7 bases each). Germline V lookup: CDR1 SEHNR, CDR2 FQNEAQ (reference sequence). V lost 10 bases and J 5 bases, leaving 24 bases between the germline ends. The CDR3 has 16 amino acids. CDR3 sequence: CAIFRTGSAGNNEQFF. Written as DNA, the CDR3 is TGTGCCATCTTCCGGACAGGTTCAGCGGGAAACAATGAGCAGTTCTTC.

CDR3 in DNA: TGTGCCAGCAGCGTGACAGAGAACACTGAAGCTTTCTTT. Translating it yields CASSVTENTEAFF. This chain links TRBV9 with TRBJ1-1, with a weak D call TRBD1 (5 bases). The CDR3 is 13 amino acids. The V gene's germline CDR1 is SGDLS and CDR2 YYNGEE. The germline V and J ends were trimmed by 2 bases and 1 base, with 6 bases remaining between them. Drawing the rest from reference TRBV9 and TRBJ1-1, the complete variable domain is DSGVTQTPKHLITATGQRVTLRCSPRSGDLSVYWYQQSLDQGLQFLIQYYNGEERAKGNILERFSAQQFPDLHSELNLSSLELGDSALYFCASSVTENTEAFFGQGTRLTVV.

This clonotype appeared a few times. At one end, the junction sequence differs from germline, possibly due to a read error. The chain links TRBV5-1 to TRBJ2-2, with D unclear. Germline assignment: CDR1 SGHRS and CDR2 YFSETQ. This CDR3 spans 13 amino acids. The CDR3 region has the DNA TGTGCCAGCAGCCTTGACCCAAGCGGGGAGCTGTTTTTT. Its translation: CASSLDPSGELFF. Together with reference TRBV5-1 and TRBJ2-2, the CDR3 gives the full variable domain: KAGVTQTPRYLIKTRGQQVTLSCSPISGHRSVSWYQQTPGQGLQFLFEYFSETQRNKGNFPGRFSGRQFSNSRSEMNVSTLELGDSALYLCASSLDPSGELFFGEGSRLTVL.

This clonotype was observed many times. The chain recombines TRBV4-1 with TRBJ2-3; D may be TRBD2 (6 bases). The CDR3 has 17 residues. The germline V and J ends were trimmed by 3 bases and 2 bases, with 18 bases remaining between them. Per germline, CDR1 MGHRA and CDR2 YSYEKL. In nucleotides, the CDR3 is TGCGCCAGCAGCCAGTCCGGAATAGCGGACAACACAGATACGCAGTATTTT. Its translation is CASSQSGIADNTDTQYF.

This clonotype was detected a few times. The chain is built from TRBV6-5 and TRBJ2-1; D call uncertain. The V end lost 7 bases, the J end lost 8 bases, and 9 bases lay between the germline ends. The CDR3 has 11 amino acids. Germline V CDR1 and CDR2: MNHEY, SVGAGI. CDR3 nucleotide sequence: TGTGCCAGCACTGTTCGGGATGAGCAGTTCTTC. This codes for CASTVRDEQFF.

Points on this clonotype: The junction shows a germline mismatch at one end, possibly a read error. The chain links TRBV20-1 to TRBJ2-7, with D unresolved. The CDR3 runs 12 residues. Germline V gives CDR1 DFQATT, CDR2 SNEGSKA (reference sequence). CDR3 bases: TGCGGTGCTAGTGGCCAGTCCTACGAGCAGTACTTC. Protein product: CGASGQSYEQYF.

J is TRBJ1-4 and V is TRBV29-1; TRBD1 matches 10 bases. CDR3 length: 14 residues. Trimming took 7 bases from V and 4 from J; bases not matched to a gene: 6. Germline CDR1 is SQVTM and CDR2 is ANQGSEA. In DNA form, the CDR3 reads TGCAGCGCGAGAGGACAGGGGGGTAATGAAAAACTGTTTTTT. Its protein is CSARGQGGNEKLFF.

This clonotype was counted a few times. The chain employs TRBV20-1 and TRBJ2-7; maybe TRBD1 (5 bases). There are 14 residues in the CDR3. V was cut by 0 bases and J by 4 bases, with 13 bases left in between. Germline V gene data show CDR1 as DFQATT and CDR2 as SNEGSKA (reference sequence). The CDR3 region is CSARDTRTSYEQYF. The DNA of the CDR3 is TGCAGTGCTAGAGATACCCGGACATCATACGAGCAGTACTTC.

This clonotype showed up just a few times. This rearrangement joins TRBV6-5 to TRBJ2-1, with D maybe TRBD2 (5 bases). Germline V gene data show CDR1 as MNHEY and CDR2 as SVGAGI. This CDR3 is 16 amino acids long. Trimming removed 4 bases from V and 0 bases from J, with 13 bases in between. The CDR3 here is CASSSTIPSSYNEQFF. The CDR3 DNA follows: TGTGCCAGCAGTTCGACTATACCGAGCTCCTACAATGAGCAGTTCTTC.

This clonotype was observed a handful of times. The V and J genes are TRBV28 and TRBJ2-7, with D maybe TRBD1 (6 bases). CDR3 length: 15 amino acids. Germline loops: CDR1 MDHEN, CDR2 SYDVKM. V was trimmed by 5 bases and J by 2 bases, leaving 16 bases between them. In DNA, the CDR3 is TGTGCCAGCAGTCCCCCGGACAGCTTTACCTACGAGCAGTACTTC. Encoded protein: CASSPPDSFTYEQYF.

The CDR3 region is CASSTLWPGGKDNEQFF. The CDR3 region has the DNA TGTGCCAGCAGCACTCTATGGCCTGGGGGTAAGGACAATGAGCAGTTCTTC. This chain uses TRBV27 with TRBJ2-1; the D call may be TRBD1 or TRBD2 (5 bases each). V lost 6 bases and J 5 bases, leaving 23 bases between the germline ends. CDR1 and CDR2 (germline): MNHEY, SMNVEV (reference sequence). This CDR3 has 17 residues.